A single sample gave rise to the 2 T cell receptor beta chains below, sequenced in a study of beta chain features in type 1 diabetes. Whole-study findings and limits: TCRB CDR3s from Type 1 diabetes patients were moderately but significantly shorter in all four CD4+ subsets.

No antigen has been identified for these receptors. Expressed TCRB transcripts were sequenced, since all the RNA that had been isolated was reverse transcribed. Data came from immunoSEQ multiplex PCR; TCRdb stores just in-frame clones and leaves some out. The sample records 350,000 to 400,000 clones, around 12% being singletons. Sequenced input: naive CD4+ T cells from blood. These receptors all stem from a woman aged 18-29 years with type 1 diabetes.

With regard to this clone: The sample holds other DNA sequences that translate to the same CDR3. The V call is TRBV6-5, the J call TRBJ2-1; 11 bases line up with TRBD2. With V trimmed by 2 bases and J by 4 bases, 1 base remained unmatched. Germline V gene sequence: CDR1 MNHEY, CDR2 SVGAGI. This CDR3 is 15 amino acids long. CDR3 sequence: CASSYGTSGYNEQFF. Written as DNA, the CDR3 is TGTGCCAGCAGTTACGGGACTAGCGGATACAATGAGCAGTTCTTC.

The chain uses TRBV25-1 and TRBJ1-2; D possibly corresponds to TRBD1 (6 bases). V lost 3 bases and J 5 bases, leaving 16 bases between the germline ends. The germline V gene encodes CDR1 MGHDK and CDR2 SYGVNS. This CDR3 is built from 15 residues. CDR3 loop: CASSDPGGARYGYTF. The CDR3 DNA reads TGTGCCAGCAGTGACCCCGGGGGGGCGCGGTATGGCTACACCTTC.